Reported below is one T cell receptor beta chain. Between the trimmed V and J ends, which lost 1 base and 5 bases, there was a span of 15 bases. The CDR3 has 16 residues. Per the germline V gene, CDR1 is MGHRA and CDR2 is YSYEKL. This sample is part of a study of T cell changes during pregnancy in multiple sclerosis. The repertoire was sequenced with immunoSEQ multiplex PCR; TCRdb's copy has only in-frame clones and lacks some. The sample includes roughly 38,000 clones, about nine tenths seen only once; the top ten take 9% to 10%. The sample in question was CD8+ T cells from peripheral blood mononuclear cells, obtained in the first trimester of pregnancy. This TCR came from a female donor with multiple sclerosis, enrolled in a pregnancy study. V gene TRBV4-1 combines with J gene TRBJ2-1; D might be TRBD1 (5 bases). The CDR3, as DNA: TGCGCCAGCAGCCAAGTCGTGCAGGGTCTTAACAATGAGCAGTTCTTC. Translated: CASSQVVQGLNNEQFF.